This T cell receptor (beta chain) was captured by sequencing in a study of identical twins. Findings and limits, study-wide: The conclusions drew on cross-sectional statistical analysis instead of tracking the same donors. High-abundance cord blood beta clonotypes had fewer insertions; memory repertoires showed none.

Comments on this clonotype: Its target is unknown.

TCRdb reprocessed the 5' RACE reads via MiXCR and lists one record per CDR3 protein. In the table there are around 1.7 million distinct CDR3 sequences, around 29% of which are singletons. Each donor (without exception) was a healthy Caucasian. CDR1 SGHRS and CDR2 YFSETQ come from the germline V gene. The CDR3 length is 16 residues. V was pared by 1 base and J by 1 base, with 14 bases between. The V gene is TRBV5-1, the J gene TRBJ1-1, with D maybe TRBD1 (5 bases). The origin of this receptor is a newborn girl in good health. The sample consisted of cord blood. The CDR3 bases are TGCGCCAGCAGCTTGTTGGGATTCACAGGGAACACTGAAGCTTTCTTT. It encodes CASSLLGFTGNTEAFF.